The 21 T cell receptor beta chains presented below share a single source sample, sequenced in a study of shared clonotypes between healthy human individuals. The protocol was immunoSEQ multiplex PCR, while the TCRdb copy is restricted to in-frame clones and leaves out a portion. The sample gives roughly 2,300,000 clones, around 90% of which show up once; about 0.36% is in the top ten. What was sequenced was naive CD4+ T cells from PBMCs. Subset: CD45RA+ positively selected. Receptors were obtained from a young man in good health. Some clones in this sample may be carry-over from other donors' samples.

The chain links TRBV25-1 to TRBJ2-7; TRBD1 or TRBD2 may be the D gene (5 bases each). The CDR3 loop spans 16 amino acids. The V and J ends lost 3 bases and 9 bases respectively, with 24 bases between them. Germline V gene sequence: CDR1 MGHDK, CDR2 SYGVNS. The CDR3 DNA reads as TGTGCCAGCAGTGAGATGGTTGGCCAGAGGGGCTTCGGGCAGTACTTC. The encoded protein is CASSEMVGQRGFGQYF.

The V gene is TRBV4-1, the J gene TRBJ2-2; either TRBD1 or TRBD2 may supply D (5 bases each). Germline assignment: CDR1 MGHRA and CDR2 YSYEKL. V lost 4 bases and J lost 6, with 21 bases in between. This CDR3 region has 17 residues. CDR3 nucleotides: TGCGCCAGCAGCCGAAAAGGGACCGCTACCATCCCCGGGGAGCTGTTTTTT. Translation gives CASSRKGTATIPGELFF.

The CDR3 spells CASSFAVGTGDSYEQYF. In DNA, the CDR3 is TGTGCCAGCAGCTTCGCCGTGGGGACAGGGGATTCCTACGAGCAGTACTTC. V gene TRBV7-9 combines with J gene TRBJ2-5; 10 bases line up with TRBD1. The J call may not be correct, given that the DNA end is closer to TRBJ2-7. CDR3 length equals 17 residues. CDR1 and CDR2 from the germline V gene are SEHNR and FQNEAQ (reference sequence).

Only one count was recorded for this clone. V is TRBV9 and J is TRBJ2-1; 7 nucleotides line up with TRBD2. CDR3 length: 17 residues. Trimming took 0 bases from V and 0 from J; bases not matched to a gene: 6. The germline V gene encodes CDR1 SGDLS and CDR2 YYNGEE. The CDR3, as DNA: TGTGCCAGCAGCGTAGTTGGCGGGACTAACTCCTACAATGAGCAGTTCTTC. This encodes CASSVVGGTNSYNEQFF. The full variable domain, its missing parts supplied by reference TRBV9 and TRBJ2-1, is DSGVTQTPKHLITATGQRVTLRCSPRSGDLSVYWYQQSLDQGLQFLIQYYNGEERAKGNILERFSAQQFPDLHSELNLSSLELGDSALYFCASSVVGGTNSYNEQFFGPGTRLTVL.

This clone was seen a few times. The rearrangement uses TRBV29-1 and TRBJ2-3; D not certain. V was clipped by 4 bases and J by 2 bases, with 7 bases between them. Germline V gene sequence: CDR1 SQVTM, CDR2 ANQGSEA. This CDR3 contains 12 residues. CDR3 amino acids: CSVGQVTDTQYF. CDR3 coding DNA: TGCAGCGTTGGGCAGGTCACAGATACGCAGTATTTT.

The chain is built from TRBV6-6 and TRBJ1-4; D may be TRBD1 (6 bases). CDR1 and CDR2 from the germline V gene are MNHNY and SVGAGI (reference sequence). CDR3 length: 15 residues. The ends were cut back, 4 bases at V and 8 bases at J, with 17 bases in the middle. The CDR3 DNA reads TGTGCCAGCAGTTCACCGGGCCAGGGGTGGGAAAAACTGTTTTTT. Protein: CASSSPGQGWEKLFF.

V usage is TRBV11-2 and J usage is TRBJ1-1, with 10 bases identical to TRBD1. This CDR3 region has 15 residues. The ends lost 1 base at V and 6 bases at J; junction bases unmatched: 5. Germline V gives CDR1 SGHAT, CDR2 FQNNGV. DNA of the CDR3: TGTGCCAGCAGCTTAGGGACAGGGGGAGGGGCTGAAGCTTTCTTT. Protein: CASSLGTGGGAEAFF.

A single count supports this clone. The chain employs TRBV6-5 and TRBJ2-1; a weak D match, TRBD1 (5 bases). The germline CDR1 and CDR2 sequences are MNHEY and SVGAGI. V shed 5 bases and J shed 8 bases, with 10 bases lying between them. The CDR3 has 12 amino acids. CDR3 in amino acids: CASSAQGDEQFF. The DNA for the CDR3 is TGTGCCAGCAGTGCCCAGGGCGATGAGCAGTTCTTC.

This clone was counted once. The chain joins TRBV7-2 to TRBJ2-5; perhaps TRBD2 as D (5 bases). Germline CDR1 and CDR2: SGHTA and FQGNSA. The CDR3 has 15 residues. V was pared by 1 base and J by 1 base, with 10 bases between. The CDR3 DNA reads as TGTGCCAGCAGCTTAGACCCGGGATCCCAAGAGACCCAGTACTTC. This codes for CASSLDPGSQETQYF.

CDR3 sequence reads: CASSLAWTGDGYTF. CDR3 nucleotides: TGTGCCAGCAGCTTAGCGTGGACAGGGGATGGCTACACCTTC. The V and J genes are TRBV7-9 and TRBJ1-2; 9 bases are a match to TRBD1. The CDR3 consists of 14 residues. In germline, CDR1 is SEHNR, CDR2 FQNEAQ (reference sequence). V was pared by 0 bases and J by 6 bases, with 2 bases of the junction left unmatched. The full variable domain, with the rest looked up from reference TRBV7-9 and TRBJ1-2, is DTGVSQNPRHKITKRGQNVTFRCDPISEHNRLYWYRQTLGQGPEFLTYFQNEAQLEKSRLLSDRFSAERPKGSFSTLEIQRTEQGDSAMYLCASSLAWTGDGYTFGSGTRLTVV.

This clone was picked up one time. Additional DNA sequences in this sample encode the identical CDR3. The chain links TRBV19 to TRBJ1-3; D not resolved. CDR1 is LNHDA and CDR2 is SQIVND in the germline V gene (reference sequence). V was clipped by 9 bases and J by 4 bases, with 7 bases between them. The CDR3 covers 11 residues. The CDR3 protein is CASRRGNTIYF. The CDR3 region has the DNA TGTGCCAGCCGCCGGGGAAACACCATATATTTT. Variable domain in full (rest from reference TRBV19 and TRBJ1-3): DGGITQSPKYLFRKEGQNVTLSCEQNLNHDAMYWYRQDPGQGLRLIYYSQIVNDFQKGDIAEGYSVSREKKESFPLTVTSAQKNPTAFYLCASRRGNTIYFGEGSWLTVV.

The gene calls are TRBV19 and TRBJ2-7; TRBD1 matches at 9 bases. The CDR3 runs to 15 residues. The trim removed 1 base at V and 6 bases at J, leaving 7 bases unmatched. From germline, CDR1 is LNHDA and CDR2 SQIVND (reference sequence). The CDR3 DNA reads as TGTGCCAGTAGTATAGTGGGACAGGGCCATCGCGAGCAGTACTTC. As protein: CASSIVGQGHREQYF.

The CDR3 loop reads CASSSAGGGVEDTQYF. CDR3 bases: TGTGCCAGCAGTTCGGCGGGTGGTGGGGTGGAAGATACGCAGTATTTT. J is TRBJ2-3 and V is TRBV28; D is possibly TRBD2 (5 bases). Trimming took 4 bases from V and 5 from J, leaving 19 bases between them. The CDR3 runs 16 residues. Germline values: CDR1 MDHEN, CDR2 SYDVKM.

This chain links TRBV9 with TRBJ1-1; D may be TRBD1 (5 bases). Germline V lookup: CDR1 SGDLS, CDR2 YYNGEE. Trimming cost V 0 bases and J 11 bases, with 14 bases left between them. The length of the CDR3 is 13 residues. CDR3 region: CASSVEDGGEAFF. Written as DNA, the CDR3 is TGTGCCAGCAGCGTAGAGGACGGAGGGGAGGCTTTCTTT.

V is TRBV5-4 and J is TRBJ2-5; unclear D gene. The CDR3 is 16 amino acids. The germline V gene encodes CDR1 SGHNT and CDR2 YYREEE (reference sequence). The V end was cut by 4 bases, the J end by 5 bases, with 21 bases between. As DNA, the CDR3 is TGTGCCAGCAGCCTCCCCCACCCGGGCCTCGGGGAGACCCAGTACTTC. This translates into CASSLPHPGLGETQYF.

The V gene is TRBV6-1, the J gene TRBJ2-1, with TRBD2 as a possible D gene (6 bases). V was clipped by 0 bases and J by 3 bases, with 18 bases between them. The V gene's germline CDR1 is MNHNS and CDR2 SASEGT. This CDR3 contains 18 residues. DNA of the CDR3: TGTGCCAGCAGTGAAGCCCCGTTGATAGCGGATCTCTACAATGAGCAGTTCTTC. It translates to CASSEAPLIADLYNEQFF.

This clone turned up a few times. The chain is built from TRBV30 and TRBJ1-2; D is possibly TRBD1 (5 bases). Deletions cut 2 bases from V and 4 bases from J, with 8 bases between. The CDR3 is made up of 12 amino acids. Germline CDR1 is GTSNPN and CDR2 is SVGIG (reference sequence). In nucleotides, the CDR3 is TGTGCCTGGAGTAGGGGACCCTATGGCTACACCTTC. This gives the protein CAWSRGPYGYTF.

The chain recombines TRBV2 with TRBJ1-1; D unclear. V lost 2 bases, J lost 11 bases, and 18 bases lay in between. Per the germline V gene, CDR1 is SNHLY and CDR2 is FYNNEI. The CDR3 contains 14 residues. CDR3 loop: CASSETTGRLDAFF. The CDR3 DNA reads as TGTGCCAGCAGTGAAACGACGGGAAGGTTGGACGCTTTCTTT. The full variable domain, its missing parts supplied by reference TRBV2 and TRBJ1-1, is EPEVTQTPSHQVTQMGQEVILRCVPISNHLYFYWYRQILGQKVEFLVSFYNNEISEKSEIFDDQFSVERPDGSNFTLKIRSTKLEDSAMYFCASSETTGRLDAFFGQGTRLTVV.

The chain combines TRBV28 with TRBJ1-5; no clear D. V lost 7 bases and J lost 5, with 15 bases in between. The CDR3 runs to 14 residues. The germline CDR1 and CDR2 sequences are MDHEN and SYDVKM. CDR3 amino acids: CASKKEGSYQPQHF. Written as DNA, the CDR3 is TGTGCCAGCAAAAAGGAGGGAAGCTATCAGCCCCAGCATTTT.

The V and J genes are TRBV7-2 and TRBJ2-5; TRBD1 is a possible D gene (6 bases). In germline, CDR1 is SGHTA, CDR2 FQGNSA. V was trimmed by 5 bases and J by 2 bases, leaving 15 bases between them. CDR3 length: 15 residues. CDR3 amino acids: CASSPGQTNQETQYF. CDR3 sequence (DNA): TGTGCCAGCAGCCCTGGACAGACGAATCAAGAGACCCAGTACTTC. Drawing the rest from reference TRBV7-2 and TRBJ2-5, the complete variable domain is GAGVSQSPSNKVTEKGKDVELRCDPISGHTALYWYRQSLGQGLEFLIYFQGNSAPDKSGLPSDRFSAERTGGSVSTLTIQRTQQEDSAVYLCASSPGQTNQETQYFGPGTRLLVL.

This chain joins TRBV7-3 and TRBJ2-5; TRBD2 agrees at 9 bases. Germline V CDR1 and CDR2: SGHTA, FQGTGA. V trimming: 3 bases; J trimming: 5 bases; junction bases outside the gene matches: 4. The CDR3 loop spans 14 amino acids. The CDR3 loop is CASSLIGTSETQYF. The CDR3 DNA is TGTGCCAGCAGCTTGATTGGGACTAGCGAGACCCAGTACTTC.